These 30 T cell receptor beta chains share one sample of origin, sequenced in a study of cytomegalovirus exposure and HLA in healthy donors. This PCR relied on a set of 60 Vbeta primers and 13 Jbeta primers. Produced via immunoSEQ multiplex PCR; TCRdb's table is partial and in-frame only. The sample carries 150,000 to 200,000 clones, more than 70% recorded once. Sequencing was performed on PBMCs. The receptors stem from a man aged 25-40 years in good health and CMV-seronegative.

The chain recombines TRBV5-1 with TRBJ2-1, with D perhaps TRBD1 (6 bases). This CDR3 is 16 amino acids long. Trimming stripped 3 bases from V and 2 bases from J, with 15 bases between. Germline assignment: CDR1 SGHRS and CDR2 YFSETQ. Here the CDR3 reads CASSSMAGTTYNEQFF. CDR3 bases: TGCGCCAGCAGCTCCATGGCCGGGACAACCTACAATGAGCAGTTCTTC.

The chain employs TRBV19 and TRBJ1-5; 8 bases line up with TRBD1. Germline-derived CDR1 and CDR2 are LNHDA and SQIVND (reference sequence). This CDR3 spans 15 amino acids. Unmatched junction bases numbered 5, after V lost 6 bases and J lost 1 base. The CDR3 coding sequence is TGTGCCAGTAGCGACAGGGGAATGAGCAATCAGCCCCAGCATTTT. This codes for CASSDRGMSNQPQHF. Filled out from reference TRBV19 and TRBJ1-5, the complete variable domain reads DGGITQSPKYLFRKEGQNVTLSCEQNLNHDAMYWYRQDPGQGLRLIYYSQIVNDFQKGDIAEGYSVSREKKESFPLTVTSAQKNPTAFYLCASSDRGMSNQPQHFGDGTRLSIL.

The chain recombines TRBV5-6 with TRBJ2-2; D is perhaps TRBD2 (6 bases). Per germline, CDR1 SGHDT and CDR2 YYEEEE. CDR3 length: 15 amino acids. Trimming pared 1 base from V and 4 bases from J, leaving 11 bases between. CDR3 protein: CASSLIKGGTGELFF. In DNA form, the CDR3 reads TGTGCCAGCAGCTTGATAAAGGGAGGCACCGGGGAGCTGTTTTTT.

This clone appeared a few times. The chain employs TRBV19 and TRBJ2-2, with 9 bases fitting TRBD2. Germline V CDR1 and CDR2: LNHDA, SQIVND (reference sequence). This CDR3 is built from 15 residues. V was pared by 6 bases and J by 6 bases, with 8 bases of the junction left unmatched. The CDR3 nucleotides are TGTGCCAGTAGGATGAAGCGGGAGGTGTCCGGGGAGCTGTTTTTT. It translates to CASRMKREVSGELFF.

The rearrangement uses TRBV5-4 and TRBJ2-3; no clear D gene. The CDR3 spans 12 residues. Germline CDR1 reads SGHNT; CDR2 reads YYREEE (reference sequence). V was pared by 3 bases and J by 1 base, with 3 bases between. The CDR3 here is CASSSGTDTQYF. Here the CDR3 DNA reads TGTGCCAGCAGCTCGGGCACAGATACGCAGTATTTT.

The rearrangement links TRBV5-1 to TRBJ1-2; maybe TRBD1 (6 bases). The CDR3 covers 16 residues. Germline V lookup: CDR1 SGHRS, CDR2 YFSETQ. Trimming shortened V by 0 bases and J by 3 bases, and 15 bases separated the two germline ends. CDR3 residues: CASSLAPGGADYGYTF. DNA of the CDR3: TGCGCCAGCAGCTTGGCCCCCGGGGGGGCGGACTATGGCTACACCTTC.

This chain joins TRBV6-5 and TRBJ1-3; D is ambiguous. This CDR3 is 12 amino acids long. V lost 8 bases and J lost 0, with 5 bases in between. Germline loops: CDR1 MNHEY, CDR2 SVGAGI. The CDR3: CASASSGNTIYF. The CDR3 bases are TGTGCCAGCGCGAGCTCTGGAAACACCATATATTTT.

The rearrangement links TRBV10-3 to TRBJ2-7; TRBD2 matches 12 bases. This CDR3 has 16 amino acids. Trimming removed 2 bases from V and 6 bases from J; junction bases left unmatched: 8. The germline V gene encodes CDR1 ENHRY and CDR2 SYGVKD. CDR3 loop: CAISEPRTSGTLEQYF. The DNA for the CDR3 is TGTGCCATCAGTGAGCCGAGGACTAGCGGGACTCTCGAGCAGTACTTC.

This chain uses TRBV18 with TRBJ1-1; D is perhaps TRBD1 (6 bases). Germline loops: CDR1 KGHSH, CDR2 LQKENI. CDR3 length: 14 residues. The V gene lost 3 bases and the J gene lost 1 base, with 9 bases spanning the gap. The CDR3 loop is CASSPRTENTEAFF. Written as DNA, the CDR3 is TGTGCCAGCTCACCCCGGACAGAGAACACTGAAGCTTTCTTT.

V is TRBV9 and J is TRBJ2-5, with D possibly matching TRBD2 (6 bases). CDR3 size: 16 residues. With 0 bases removed from V and 5 bases from J, the gap between germline ends came to 17 bases. Germline V gene lookup returns CDR1 SGDLS and CDR2 YYNGEE. The CDR3 coding sequence is TGTGCCAGCAGCGTAGGACGCGGGGTTTTAAGGGAGACCCAGTACTTC. This translates into CASSVGRGVLRETQYF.

J is TRBJ2-7 and V is TRBV7-2, with D possibly TRBD1 on 5 matching bases. There are 12 residues in the CDR3. Per the germline V gene, CDR1 is SGHTA and CDR2 is FQGNSA. Trimming removed 1 base at V and 5 bases at J, with 6 bases between. CDR3 DNA sequence: TGTGCCAGCAGCTTAGGGGGCGACGAGCAGTACTTC. This codes for CASSLGGDEQYF. Full variable domain (missing parts from reference TRBV7-2 and TRBJ2-7): GAGVSQSPSNKVTEKGKDVELRCDPISGHTALYWYRQSLGQGLEFLIYFQGNSAPDKSGLPSDRFSAERTGGSVSTLTIQRTQQEDSAVYLCASSLGGDEQYFGPGTRLTVT.

The rearrangement links TRBV5-6 to TRBJ2-5; 10 nucleotides match TRBD2. The closer fit of TRBJ2-7 to the DNA end suggests the J call may be wrong. Per germline, CDR1 SGHDT and CDR2 YYEEEE. There are 15 residues in the CDR3. CDR3 DNA sequence: TGTGCCAGCAGCTTGGGTCTAGCGGGAGCCTACGAGCAGTACTTC. Its translation: CASSLGLAGAYEQYF.

The chain joins TRBV5-1 to TRBJ2-5; 11 nucleotides agree with TRBD2. The J call is in doubt because the DNA end fits TRBJ2-7 better. This CDR3 has 16 amino acids. Germline-derived CDR1 and CDR2 are SGHRS and YFSETQ. The chain's CDR3 is CASSLGGLAAAYEQYF. Here the CDR3 DNA reads TGCGCCAGCAGCTTGGGGGGACTAGCGGCAGCCTACGAGCAGTACTTC.

In this sample, this clone turned up once. The genes are TRBV5-1 and TRBJ2-7, with D perhaps TRBD2 (6 bases). The germline V gene has CDR1 SGHRS and CDR2 YFSETQ. V was shortened by 2 bases and J by 0 bases, with 15 bases between the two germline ends. The CDR3 contains 16 residues. CDR3 protein: CASSFPTTGLSYEQYF. In DNA, the CDR3 is TGCGCCAGCAGCTTCCCCACCACGGGACTCTCCTACGAGCAGTACTTC. The variable domain in full, completed from reference TRBV5-1 and TRBJ2-7, reads KAGVTQTPRYLIKTRGQQVTLSCSPISGHRSVSWYQQTPGQGLQFLFEYFSETQRNKGNFPGRFSGRQFSNSRSEMNVSTLELGDSALYLCASSFPTTGLSYEQYFGPGTRLTVT.

V gene TRBV4-1 combines with J gene TRBJ2-3, with D hard to call. CDR3 length equals 15 residues. Trimming pared 1 base from V and 5 bases from J, leaving 13 bases between. Germline V lookup: CDR1 MGHRA, CDR2 YSYEKL. CDR3 protein: CASSQGALSGDTQYF. The DNA of the CDR3 is TGCGCCAGCAGCCAAGGAGCCCTTTCTGGAGATACGCAGTATTTT.

This rearrangement joins TRBV7-9 to TRBJ2-7; tentative D call: TRBD2 (7 bases). CDR1 and CDR2 from the germline V gene are SEHNR and FQNEAQ (reference sequence). The CDR3 totals 14 residues. The V end lost 3 bases, the J end lost 7 bases, and 16 bases lay between the germline ends. The CDR3: CASSLGGGPREQYF. In nucleotides, the CDR3 is TGTGCCAGCAGCTTGGGAGGGGGTCCGCGAGAGCAGTACTTC.

This clone was observed a single time. The CDR3 region is CASSFPDSYPNTGELFF. The DNA for the CDR3 is TGTGCCAGCAGTTTCCCCGACAGCTACCCGAACACCGGGGAGCTGTTTTTT. The chain is built from TRBV28 and TRBJ2-2; D might be TRBD1 (5 bases). V lost 3 bases and J lost 0, with 14 bases in between. Per the germline V gene, CDR1 is MDHEN and CDR2 is SYDVKM. CDR3 size: 17 residues.

For the CDR3, the DNA is TGTGCCAGCAGCGTAGGCGGACAGGGGCGCACAGATACGCAGTATTTT. Its protein is CASSVGGQGRTDTQYF. The chain uses TRBV9 and TRBJ2-3; 9 nucleotides agree with TRBD1. Germline-derived CDR1 and CDR2 are SGDLS and YYNGEE. Germline trimming cut 0 bases from V and 1 base from J; bases unmatched to any gene: 3. The CDR3 runs to 16 residues.

This clone was seen only a few times. The chain couples TRBV30 to TRBJ2-1; 11 positions agree with TRBD1. Germline V lookup: CDR1 GTSNPN, CDR2 SVGIG (reference sequence). V trimming: 2 bases; J trimming: 5 bases; junction bases outside the gene matches: 14. CDR3 length equals 18 residues. CDR3 nucleotide sequence: TGTGCCTGGAGTATTACCCGATTCGGGACAGGGGGTAACAATGAGCAGTTCTTC. Translation: CAWSITRFGTGGNNEQFF.

This chain joins TRBV7-6 and TRBJ2-7; 9 bases agree with TRBD1. V dropped 5 bases and J dropped 2; count of bases not matched to a gene: 10. Germline assignment: CDR1 SGHVS and CDR2 FNYEAQ. The CDR3 sequence is 16 residues long. The chain's CDR3 is CASSPGPGQGTYEQYF. In nucleotides, the CDR3 is TGTGCCAGCAGCCCTGGACCGGGACAGGGCACCTACGAGCAGTACTTC.

A few counts support this clone. This chain links TRBV7-2 with TRBJ2-7, with D tentatively TRBD2 (6 bases). Deletions cut 7 bases from V and 2 bases from J, with 18 bases between. This CDR3 region has 15 residues. Germline-derived CDR1 and CDR2 are SGHTA and FQGNSA. The CDR3 sequence: CASNIHSGGAYEQYF. Here the CDR3 DNA reads TGTGCCAGCAATATACATAGCGGAGGAGCCTACGAGCAGTACTTC.

The J gene is TRBJ2-1, the V gene TRBV14, with D uncertain. Trimming left V 1 base short and J 0 bases short, with 4 bases between. The CDR3 is made up of 14 amino acids. Germline assignment: CDR1 SGHDN and CDR2 FVKESK. The CDR3 DNA reads TGTGCCAGCAGCCAAGGCTACTCCTACAATGAGCAGTTCTTC. It encodes CASSQGYSYNEQFF.

The chain combines TRBV6-6 with TRBJ1-1; D remains unclear. This CDR3 spans 14 amino acids. CDR1 is MNHNY, CDR2 SVGAGI, per germline (reference sequence). Trimming removed 2 bases at V and 4 bases at J, with 11 bases between. CDR3 loop: CASSYPRPGTEAFF. The CDR3 nucleotides read TGTGCCAGCAGTTACCCACGCCCGGGCACTGAAGCTTTCTTT.

The genes are TRBV5-4 and TRBJ2-7; TRBD2 matches 8 bases. The CDR3 totals 14 residues. Germline V gene data show CDR1 as SGHNT and CDR2 as YYREEE (reference sequence). The J segment lost 2 bases and the V segment lost 0 bases, leaving 1 base of the junction unmatched. The CDR3 reads CASSLAGGPYEQYF. The CDR3 DNA reads as TGTGCCAGCAGCTTGGCGGGAGGGCCCTACGAGCAGTACTTC.

On this clone: The junction departs from the called germline gene at one end, perhaps through a read error. The genes are TRBV7-7 and TRBJ2-1; tentative D call: TRBD2 (5 bases). This CDR3 region has 14 residues. Per the germline V gene, CDR1 is SSHAT and CDR2 is FNYEAQ (reference sequence). For the CDR3, the DNA is TGTGCTAGCAGCTTAGACGGGGTGCACAATGAGCAGTTCTTC. Encoded protein: CASSLDGVHNEQFF.

The chain recombines TRBV21-1 with TRBJ1-1; the table's D call TRBD1 went unverified against the DNA. TRBV21-1 is given as a pseudogene. This CDR3 has 15 residues. The CDR3 is CASSKGGRGNTEAFF. CDR3 bases: TGTGCCAGCAGCAAAGGGGGCAGAGGTAACACTGAAGCTTTCTTT.

The V gene is TRBV6-5, the J gene TRBJ2-7; D gene uncertain. The germline CDR1 and CDR2 sequences are MNHEY and SVGAGI. V lost 6 bases to trimming and J lost 7 bases, with 13 bases between them. The CDR3 consists of 12 residues. CDR3 DNA sequence: TGTGCCAGCAGCCTGCCCTCGACTGAGCAGTACTTC. Its translation is CASSLPSTEQYF.

J is TRBJ1-5 and V is TRBV18; maybe TRBD1 (5 bases). Germline-derived CDR1 and CDR2 are KGHSH and LQKENI. Between the trimmed V and J ends, which lost 2 bases and 0 bases, there was a span of 14 bases. CDR3 size: 17 residues. The CDR3 spells CASSPFGGGDSNQPQHF. The CDR3 DNA reads TGTGCCAGCTCACCATTCGGGGGAGGAGATAGCAATCAGCCCCAGCATTTT.

The chain carries TRBV30 and TRBJ2-3; 8 bases align to TRBD1. Trimming cost V 2 bases and J 6 bases; bases outside gene matches: 1. Germline CDR1 reads GTSNPN; CDR2 reads SVGIG (reference sequence). There are 12 residues in the CDR3. This chain's CDR3 is CAWSTGGDTQYF. The CDR3 region has the DNA TGTGCCTGGAGTACAGGGGGGGATACGCAGTATTTT.

Points on this clone: Different DNA sequences within this sample yield the same CDR3. The chain carries TRBV7-2 and TRBJ2-1, with D unresolved. This CDR3 contains 15 residues. V dropped 0 bases and J dropped 1 base, with 7 bases sitting between them. CDR1 and CDR2 (germline): SGHTA, FQGNSA. The CDR3 sequence is CASSLARGSYNEQFF. The CDR3 DNA is TGTGCCAGCAGCTTAGCCAGAGGTTCCTACAATGAGCAGTTCTTC.